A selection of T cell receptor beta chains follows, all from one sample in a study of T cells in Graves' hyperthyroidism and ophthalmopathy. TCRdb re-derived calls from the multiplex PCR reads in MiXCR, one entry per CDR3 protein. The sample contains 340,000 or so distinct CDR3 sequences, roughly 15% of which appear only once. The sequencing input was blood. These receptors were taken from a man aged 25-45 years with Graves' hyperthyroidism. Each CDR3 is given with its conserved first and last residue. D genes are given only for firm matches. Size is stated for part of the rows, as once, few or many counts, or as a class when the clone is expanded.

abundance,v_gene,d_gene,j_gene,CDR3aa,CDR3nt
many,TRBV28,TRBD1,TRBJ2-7,CASSPPDRGRDEQYF,TGTGCCAGCAGTCCGCCGGACAGGGGTCGCGACGAGCAGTACTTC
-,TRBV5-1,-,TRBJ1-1,CASGGDRGAFF,TGCGCCAGCGGGGGGGACCGCGGGGCTTTCTTT
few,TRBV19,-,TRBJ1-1,CASSKLGVMNTEAFF,TGTGCCAGTAGTAAATTGGGGGTCATGAACACTGAAGCTTTCTTT
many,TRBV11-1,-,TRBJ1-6,CASSGDVNSPLHF,TGTGCCAGCAGCGGGGACGTGAATTCACCCCTCCACTTT
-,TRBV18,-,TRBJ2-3,CASSPPGYLSTDTQYF,TGTGCCAGCTCACCACCGGGGTACCTAAGCACAGATACGCAGTATTTT
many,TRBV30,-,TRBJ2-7,CAGTGLAEQYF,TGTGCCGGTACAGGGTTGGCCGAGCAGTACTTC
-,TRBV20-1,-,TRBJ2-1,CSAGDIGSYNEQFF,TGCAGTGCTGGGGACATTGGCTCCTACAATGAGCAGTTCTTC
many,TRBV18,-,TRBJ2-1,CASSPPLANEQFF,TGTGCCAGCTCACCACCACTAGCCAATGAGCAGTTCTTC
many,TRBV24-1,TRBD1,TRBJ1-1,CATSDQTGMNTEAFF,TGTGCCACCAGTGATCAGACAGGGATGAACACTGAAGCTTTCTTT
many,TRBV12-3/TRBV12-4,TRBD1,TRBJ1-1,CASSTTGGGLTEAFF,TGTGCCAGCAGTACGACAGGGGGGGGTCTTACTGAAGCTTTCTTT
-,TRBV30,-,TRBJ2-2,CAWSQGAGELFF,TGTGCCTGGAGTCAGGGTGCCGGGGAGCTGTTTTTT
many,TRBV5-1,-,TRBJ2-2,CASSLAGRTGELFF,TGCGCCAGCAGCTTGGCCGGGCGGACCGGGGAGCTGTTTTTT
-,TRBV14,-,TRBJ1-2,CASSPPGGGIRGYTF,TGTGCCAGCAGCCCGCCGGGTGGTGGGATAAGGGGCTACACCTTC
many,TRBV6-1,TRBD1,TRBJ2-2,CASSNTGGFTGELFF,TGTGCCAGCAGTAATACAGGGGGCTTTACCGGGGAGCTGTTTTTT
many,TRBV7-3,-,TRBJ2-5,CASSDGPSETQYF,TGTGCCAGCAGCGATGGACCCTCCGAGACCCAGTACTTC
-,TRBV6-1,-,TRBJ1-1,CASMGLNTEAFF,TGTGCCAGCATGGGGCTGAACACTGAAGCTTTCTTT
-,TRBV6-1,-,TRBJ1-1,CASTLSGRQMNTEAFF,TGTGCCAGCACTTTAAGCGGCAGGCAAATGAACACTGAAGCTTTCTTT
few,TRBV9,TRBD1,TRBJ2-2,CASSADRGAAGELFF,TGTGCCAGCAGCGCGGACAGGGGAGCCGCCGGGGAGCTGTTTTTT
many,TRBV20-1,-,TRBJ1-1,CSAPSVGADTEAFF,TGCAGTGCCCCTTCCGTAGGAGCGGACACTGAAGCTTTCTTT
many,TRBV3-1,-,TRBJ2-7,CASSQSRLHEQYF,TGTGCCAGCAGCCAAAGCCGGCTTCACGAGCAGTACTTC
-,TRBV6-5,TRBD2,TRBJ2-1,CASSYGIAGSSYNEQFF,TGTGCCAGCAGTTACGGAATAGCGGGGAGCTCCTACAATGAGCAGTTCTTC
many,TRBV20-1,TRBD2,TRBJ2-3,CSARATSGTTDTQYF,TGCAGTGCTAGAGCGACTAGCGGGACCACAGATACGCAGTATTTT
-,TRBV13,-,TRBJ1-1,CASSHTGSPTEAFF,TGTGCCAGCAGCCATACAGGTTCCCCCACTGAAGCTTTCTTT
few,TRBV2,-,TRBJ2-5,CASTPGLETQYF,TGTGCCAGTACTCCAGGGTTAGAGACCCAGTACTTC
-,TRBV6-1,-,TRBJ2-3,CASSPKLSGITDTQYF,TGTGCCAGCAGTCCTAAGCTTAGCGGCATCACAGATACGCAGTATTTT
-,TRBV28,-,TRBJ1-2,CASRQSGAHTF,TGTGCCAGCAGGCAATCAGGGGCGCACACCTTC
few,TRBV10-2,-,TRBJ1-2,CASSERAQGYGYTF,TGCGCCAGCAGTGAAAGAGCCCAGGGGTACGGCTACACCTTC
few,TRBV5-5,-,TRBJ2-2,CASSRTENTGELFF,TGTGCCAGCAGCCGCACAGAAAACACCGGGGAGCTGTTTTTT
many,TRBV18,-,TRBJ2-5,CASSPRTKLQETQYF,TGTGCCAGCTCACCCCGGACTAAACTACAAGAGACCCAGTACTTC
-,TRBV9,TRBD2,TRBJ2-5,CASSVATGGETQYF,TGTGCCAGCAGCGTAGCTACGGGGGGTGAGACCCAGTACTTC
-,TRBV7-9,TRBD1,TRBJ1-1,CASSLVVTGEAFF,TGTGCCAGCAGCTTAGTGGTGACAGGGGAAGCTTTCTTT
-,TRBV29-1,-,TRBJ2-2,CSVVAGLYGNQAGELFF,TGCAGCGTTGTTGCGGGGCTATACGGTAATCAGGCCGGGGAGCTGTTTTTT
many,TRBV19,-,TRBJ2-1,CASSGGTDNEQFF,TGTGCCAGTAGTGGAGGGACAGACAATGAGCAGTTCTTC
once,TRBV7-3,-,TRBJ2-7,CASSLLARTDYEQYF,TGTGCCAGCAGCCTACTGGCCCGGACCGATTACGAGCAGTACTTC
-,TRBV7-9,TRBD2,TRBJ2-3,CASSPSSGTSTDTQYF,TGTGCCAGCAGCCCAAGTAGCGGGACTAGCACAGATACGCAGTATTTT
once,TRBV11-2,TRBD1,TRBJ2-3,CASSWTGGTGTDTQYF,TGTGCCAGCAGCTGGACCGGGGGGACAGGGACAGATACGCAGTATTTT
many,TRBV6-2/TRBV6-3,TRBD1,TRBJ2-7,CASSDRSGTGDEQYF,TGTGCCAGCAGTGACAGGTCCGGGACAGGGGACGAGCAGTACTTC
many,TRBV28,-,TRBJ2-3,CASSQGSGTQYF,TGTGCCAGCAGTCAGGGCTCAGGTACGCAGTATTTT
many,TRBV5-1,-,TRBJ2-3,CASSLVGRREDTQYF,TGCGCCAGCAGCTTGGTCGGGCGAAGAGAGGATACGCAGTATTTT
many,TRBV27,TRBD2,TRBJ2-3,CASRRDPTAGTDTQYF,TGTGCCAGCAGACGCGACCCTACAGCGGGAACAGATACGCAGTATTTT
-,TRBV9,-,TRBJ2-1,CASSATWRDEQFF,TGTGCCAGCAGCGCAACATGGCGGGATGAGCAGTTCTTC
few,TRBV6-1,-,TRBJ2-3,CASISSGLSTDTQYF,TGTGCCAGCATCAGTAGCGGTCTTAGCACAGATACGCAGTATTTT
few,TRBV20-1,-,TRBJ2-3,CSASDGLWDTQYF,TGCAGTGCTAGTGATGGGTTGTGGGATACGCAGTATTTT
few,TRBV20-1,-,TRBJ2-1,CSARDETSWTNEQFF,TGCAGTGCTAGAGATGAAACTAGCTGGACCAATGAGCAGTTCTTC
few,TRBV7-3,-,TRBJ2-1,CASSLYPLRTSTFNEQFF,TGTGCCAGCAGCTTATACCCTCTCCGGACTTCGACTTTTAATGAGCAGTTCTTC
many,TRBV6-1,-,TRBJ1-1,CASSPGPRENTEAFF,TGTGCCAGCAGTCCTGGACCGCGAGAGAACACTGAAGCTTTCTTT
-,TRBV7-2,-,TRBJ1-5,CASSLGGIAGVQPQHF,TGTGCCAGCAGCTTAGGGGGTATAGCAGGAGTCCAGCCCCAGCATTTT
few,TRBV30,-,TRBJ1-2,CAWIRGRGIYGYTF,TGTGCCTGGATCAGGGGCCGTGGGATCTATGGCTACACCTTC
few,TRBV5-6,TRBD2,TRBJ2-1,CASSLGSSGRYEQFF,TGTGCCAGCAGCTTGGGCTCTAGCGGGAGGTATGAGCAGTTCTTC
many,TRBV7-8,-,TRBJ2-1,CASSLSREGRDEQFF,TGTGCCAGCAGCTTATCTAGAGAGGGCCGGGATGAGCAGTTCTTC
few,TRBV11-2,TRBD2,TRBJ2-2,CASNLYTAPGLAVAGELFF,TGTGCCAGCAACCTGTATACGGCCCCGGGACTAGCGGTCGCCGGGGAGCTGTTTTTT
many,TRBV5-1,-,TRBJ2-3,CASSYDSVTTDTQYF,TGCGCCAGCAGCTACGACTCCGTAACCACAGATACGCAGTATTTT
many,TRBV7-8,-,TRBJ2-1,CASSLTSRVEQFF,TGTGCCAGCAGCTTAACTAGCAGGGTTGAGCAGTTCTTC